Here is one T cell receptor (beta chain) with its context. Its antigen remains unidentified. TCRdb keeps only in-frame clones here, not all; method: immunoSEQ multiplex PCR. The table has 75,000 to 80,000 clones, about nine tenths seen once. This sample was included in a study of T cell responses to AZD1222 COVID-19 vaccine. Study observations and caveats: Repertoires were collected only later (after the peak T cell response had occurred).

V lost 4 bases to trimming and J lost 8 bases, with 11 bases between them. Germline CDR1 and CDR2: GTSNPN and SVGIG (reference sequence). The CDR3 runs 11 residues. This clonotype was obtained from an adult who received the AZD1222 COVID-19 vaccine. The source material was peripheral blood, sampled 28 days after the second AZD1222 dose. The V and J genes are TRBV30 and TRBJ1-1; D perhaps matches TRBD1 (5 bases). DNA of the CDR3: TGTGCCTGGACAGTGGGGGGGGAAGCTTTCTTT. Translation gives CAWTVGGEAFF.